The 8 T cell receptor beta chains reported below all come from one sample, sequenced in a study of identical twins. TCRdb called the 5' RACE reads again in MiXCR, with one record for every CDR3 protein. The sample has about 210,000 distinct CDR3 sequences, roughly 9.4% seen once. The sample comprised memory (CD45RO+) T cells sorted from blood. The receptors stem from a woman between 18 and 29 years old in good health.

The chain joins TRBV20-1 to TRBJ2-5; weak D call: TRBD1 (5 bases). The CDR3 runs to 14 residues. Germline assignment: CDR1 DFQATT and CDR2 SNEGSKA (reference sequence). The V end lost 3 bases, the J end lost 5 bases, and 16 bases lay between the germline ends. DNA of the CDR3: TGCAGTGCTAGGCGCCCAGGGCGGATTGAGACCCAGTACTTC. Its translation: CSARRPGRIETQYF.

This clonotype was found a few times. This chain connects TRBV18 to TRBJ1-1, with unresolved D. Trimming shortened V by 3 bases and J by 1 base, and 12 bases separated the two germline ends. The CDR3 covers 15 residues. The germline V gene has CDR1 KGHSH and CDR2 LQKENI. As DNA, the CDR3 is TGTGCCAGCTCACCCCGGACTGAAGCGAACACTGAAGCTTTCTTT. Its protein is CASSPRTEANTEAFF.

This clonotype was counted ten times or more. The V call is TRBV5-1, the J call TRBJ1-6; D call uncertain. V lost 0 bases and J lost 10, with 8 bases in between. The CDR3 sequence is 13 residues long. The germline V gene encodes CDR1 SGHRS and CDR2 YFSETQ. The CDR3 bases are TGCGCCAGCAGCTTGGATGTATTATCACCCCTCCACTTT. This sequence encodes CASSLDVLSPLHF.

This clonotype showed up many times. The chain employs TRBV7-8 and TRBJ2-7, with D uncertain. CDR3 length: 14 amino acids. Trimming pared 2 bases from V and 2 bases from J, leaving 10 bases between. Germline V gene lookup returns CDR1 SGHVS and CDR2 FQNEAQ. In nucleotides, the CDR3 is TGTGCCAGCAGCTTAAGTGGTATCGCCTACGAGCAGTACTTC. Translating gives CASSLSGIAYEQYF. The full variable domain, in which reference TRBV7-8 and TRBJ2-7 provide the parts outside the CDR3, is GAGVSQSPRYKVAKRGQDVALRCDPISGHVSLFWYQQALGQGPEFLTYFQNEAQLDKSGLPSDRFFAERPEGSVSTLKIQRTQQEDSAVYLCASSLSGIAYEQYFGPGTRLTVT.

The V and J genes are TRBV20-1 and TRBJ1-2; D not resolved. Germline CDR1 reads DFQATT; CDR2 reads SNEGSKA (reference sequence). This CDR3 has 15 residues. CDR3 in amino acids: CRGTQVNTLAYGYTF. CDR3 sequence (DNA): TGCAGGGGCACTCAGGTGAACACACTCGCCTATGGCTACACCTTC.

V is TRBV9 and J is TRBJ2-7, with a weak D call TRBD2 (5 bases). The length of the CDR3 is 15 residues. Germline V CDR1 and CDR2: SGDLS, YYNGEE. Deletions cut 0 bases from V and 6 bases from J, with 16 bases between. CDR3 nucleotides: TGTGCCAGCAGCGTAGGGGGTAGCGTGTCCGGCGAGCAGTACTTC. It codes for CASSVGGSVSGEQYF.

This clonotype was counted a few times. V is TRBV29-1 and J is TRBJ2-3; the D gene is possibly TRBD1 (6 bases). V lost 7 bases to trimming and J lost 0 bases, with 11 bases between them. CDR1 SQVTM and CDR2 ANQGSEA come from the germline V gene. This CDR3 contains 13 residues. The CDR3 loop is CSGRRGSTDTQYF. CDR3 DNA sequence: TGCAGCGGCCGCAGGGGAAGCACAGATACGCAGTATTTT.

The chain links TRBV27 to TRBJ2-3; 12 bases match TRBD2. V lost 6 bases, J lost 4 bases, and 5 bases stayed unmatched. Per the germline V gene, CDR1 is MNHEY and CDR2 is SMNVEV (reference sequence). CDR3 length equals 15 residues. The CDR3 spells CASRLLAGGSDTQYF. The CDR3 nucleotides are TGTGCCAGCAGATTACTAGCGGGAGGATCAGATACGCAGTATTTT.